The rows below give T cell receptor beta chains drawn from one sample of a study of T cell changes during pregnancy in multiple sclerosis. Sequencing used immunoSEQ multiplex PCR; TCRdb keeps in-frame clones, though not all of them. The table has about 72,000 clones, 90% to 95% seen once. The sequenced sample was peripheral blood, obtained in the third trimester of pregnancy. These TCRs come from a female donor in good health, enrolled as a control in a pregnancy study. Both conserved end residues are part of each CDR3. Fields, in order: V gene, J gene, D gene, clone size, CDR3 protein, CDR3 DNA. D genes are given only for firm matches. Some rows have no size entry. The others give once, few or many, or a class for an expanded clone.

TRBV30	TRBJ1-6	NA	NA	CAWTITRTDLYNSPLHF	TGTGCCTGGACCATAACCCGGACAGACCTCTATAATTCACCCCTCCACTTT
TRBV6-1	TRBJ1-1	NA	NA	CASSEARGFDEAFF	TGTGCCAGCAGTGAAGCGCGAGGGTTTGATGAAGCTTTCTTT
TRBV7-9	TRBJ2-3	NA	NA	CASSLAASTDTQYF	TGTGCCAGCAGCTTAGCAGCTAGCACAGATACGCAGTATTTT
TRBV5-6	TRBJ2-2	NA	NA	CASSLNWGQANTGELFF	TGTGCCAGCAGCCTTAATTGGGGGCAGGCGAACACCGGGGAGCTGTTTTTT
TRBV7-8	TRBJ2-7	TRBD1	NA	CASSRPDSWADRANEQYF	TGTGCCAGCAGCCGGCCGGACTCATGGGCCGACAGGGCGAACGAGCAGTACTTC
TRBV11-2	TRBJ2-1	NA	NA	CASSFPLTILNEQFF	TGTGCCAGCAGCTTCCCATTGACTATACTCAATGAGCAGTTCTTC
TRBV27	TRBJ2-1	TRBD2	NA	CASSFGLAVLGEYNEQFF	TGTGCCAGCAGTTTTGGACTAGCGGTCTTGGGGGAATACAATGAGCAGTTCTTC
TRBV6-4	TRBJ1-2	TRBD1	NA	CASSDSGQGASYTF	TGTGCCAGCAGTGACTCGGGACAGGGGGCGAGCTACACCTTC
TRBV7-2	TRBJ2-7	TRBD2	NA	CASSLGRTSGGYEQYF	TGTGCCAGCAGCTTAGGTAGGACTAGCGGGGGTTACGAGCAGTACTTC
TRBV27	TRBJ1-1	NA	NA	CASSLSRAVNTEAFF	TGTGCCAGCAGTTTATCGAGAGCCGTGAACACTGAAGCTTTCTTT
TRBV9	TRBJ2-3	NA	NA	CASSSQGDTQYF	TGTGCCAGCAGCTCTCAGGGAGATACGCAGTATTTT
TRBV6-6	TRBJ1-1	NA	few	CASSRTGPGTEAFF	TGTGCCAGCAGCCGTACAGGCCCGGGCACTGAAGCTTTCTTT
TRBV7-8	TRBJ2-7	NA	once	CASSLVPRGEQYF	TGTGCCAGCAGCTTAGTCCCCCGCGGGGAGCAGTACTTC
TRBV6-1	TRBJ1-2	TRBD1	NA	CASKLEIGTDYGYTF	TGTGCCAGCAAACTCGAGATTGGGACAGACTATGGCTACACCTTC
TRBV19	TRBJ2-2	TRBD1	NA	CASKPGQEAGELFF	TGTGCCAGTAAACCGGGACAGGAGGCCGGGGAGCTGTTTTTT
TRBV7-6	TRBJ1-2	NA	once	CASSDSQGFVDYGYTF	TGTGCCAGCAGCGACAGCCAGGGTTTTGTGGACTATGGCTACACCTTC